The rows below give T cell receptor beta chains drawn from one sample of a study of blood T cell repertoires in COVID-19. Libraries were prepared by immunoSEQ multiplex PCR; TCRdb keeps only in-frame clonotypes and omits some of them. Seen here are 250,000 to 300,000 clones, about 90% observed once, and the top ten hold approximately 12%. Sequences were obtained from peripheral blood. The receptors were gathered from a woman aged 30 to 39 with COVID-19, enrolled during active disease. CDR3s include the opening cysteine and the closing phenylalanine or tryptophan. The order of the fields is J gene, clone size, D gene, V gene, CDR3 DNA, CDR3 protein. The D gene is left open where the match is weak. Clone size appears in some rows only: once, few, many, or a class for an expanded clone.

j_gene: TRBJ2-3
abundance: .
d_gene: TRBD1
v_gene: TRBV2
CDR3nt: TGTGCCAGCAGTCCGACCGCGGACAGGGGAGGGGATACGCAGTATTTT
CDR3aa: CASSPTADRGGDTQYF

j_gene: TRBJ2-3
abundance: .
d_gene: TRBD1
v_gene: TRBV10-3
CDR3nt: TGTGCCATCAGTTCGAAACAGGGGGTTAGCACAGATACGCAGTATTTT
CDR3aa: CAISSKQGVSTDTQYF

j_gene: TRBJ2-7
abundance: .
d_gene: .
v_gene: TRBV18
CDR3nt: TGTGCCAGCTCACCAGGGACTGGCCTAAACTACGAGCAGTACTTC
CDR3aa: CASSPGTGLNYEQYF

j_gene: TRBJ1-5
abundance: once
d_gene: .
v_gene: TRBV2
CDR3nt: TGTGCCAGCACAGACAGGCGCGGTGGGCAGCCCCAGCATTTT
CDR3aa: CASTDRRGGQPQHF

j_gene: TRBJ1-6
abundance: .
d_gene: TRBD1
v_gene: TRBV5-6
CDR3nt: TGTGCCAGCAGAGCAGGGGGTGGGAATAATTCACCCCTCCACTTT
CDR3aa: CASRAGGGNNSPLHF

j_gene: TRBJ2-2
abundance: once
d_gene: TRBD1
v_gene: TRBV7-9
CDR3nt: TGTGCCAGCAGCTTACAACAGGGGGCCGGGGAGCTGTTTTTT
CDR3aa: CASSLQQGAGELFF

j_gene: TRBJ1-6
abundance: .
d_gene: .
v_gene: TRBV11-2
CDR3nt: TGTGCCAGCAGCTACAGCGGTCGCTATAATTCACCCCTCCACTTT
CDR3aa: CASSYSGRYNSPLHF

j_gene: TRBJ1-2
abundance: .
d_gene: TRBD1
v_gene: TRBV5-1
CDR3nt: TGCGCCAGCAGCGCTTTACAGGGGGCGGACTATGGCTACACCTTC
CDR3aa: CASSALQGADYGYTF

j_gene: TRBJ1-3
abundance: few
d_gene: .
v_gene: TRBV28
CDR3nt: TGTGCCACCTTTAGACAGTTCTCTGGAAACACCATATATTTT
CDR3aa: CATFRQFSGNTIYF

j_gene: TRBJ1-1
abundance: .
d_gene: .
v_gene: TRBV6-1
CDR3nt: TGTGCCAGCAGTGAAAAAACATATCGGGAAACTGAAGCTTTCTTT
CDR3aa: CASSEKTYRETEAFF

j_gene: TRBJ1-1
abundance: .
d_gene: TRBD1
v_gene: TRBV18
CDR3nt: TGTGCCAGCTCACTCAGGGGGCCGGACACTGAAGCTTTCTTT
CDR3aa: CASSLRGPDTEAFF

j_gene: TRBJ2-7
abundance: few
d_gene: .
v_gene: TRBV10-1
CDR3nt: TGCGCCAGCAGACCGGACGGAATCGGAGGCTACGAGCAGTACTTC
CDR3aa: CASRPDGIGGYEQYF

j_gene: TRBJ2-1
abundance: .
d_gene: .
v_gene: TRBV2
CDR3nt: TGTGCCACCCTGACTAGTCCCGCTTCCTACAATGAGCAGTTCTTC
CDR3aa: CATLTSPASYNEQFF

j_gene: TRBJ2-5
abundance: .
d_gene: TRBD2
v_gene: TRBV30
CDR3nt: TGTGCCTGGAGTCCACTAGCGGGGGTCGAGACCCAGTACTTC
CDR3aa: CAWSPLAGVETQYF

j_gene: TRBJ1-1
abundance: .
d_gene: .
v_gene: TRBV27
CDR3nt: TGTGCCAGCAGTTTCGGGACATTCATGAACACTGAAGCTTTCTTT
CDR3aa: CASSFGTFMNTEAFF

j_gene: TRBJ2-5
abundance: .
d_gene: TRBD1
v_gene: TRBV12-3/TRBV12-4
CDR3nt: TGTGCCAGCACGGCAGGGGGCCAAGAGACCCAGTACTTC
CDR3aa: CASTAGGQETQYF

j_gene: TRBJ2-2
abundance: .
d_gene: TRBD2
v_gene: TRBV29-1
CDR3nt: TGCAGCGTTGAGCTTGGGACTAGCGTCTCCCCACATCTGACCGGGGAGCTGTTTTTT
CDR3aa: CSVELGTSVSPHLTGELFF

j_gene: TRBJ1-4
abundance: .
d_gene: .
v_gene: TRBV19
CDR3nt: TGTGCCAGTAGTATCTTGGGCAGGCGGACTCAAAATGAAAAACTGTTTTTT
CDR3aa: CASSILGRRTQNEKLFF

j_gene: TRBJ1-1
abundance: few
d_gene: .
v_gene: TRBV7-8
CDR3nt: TGTGCCAGCAGCTTGGGGAGGGGGTACACTGAAGCTTTCTTT
CDR3aa: CASSLGRGYTEAFF

j_gene: TRBJ2-7
abundance: .
d_gene: .
v_gene: TRBV19
CDR3nt: TGTGCCAGTAGTTGGACCCCGGGAACATACGAGCAGTACTTC
CDR3aa: CASSWTPGTYEQYF

j_gene: TRBJ1-2
abundance: .
d_gene: TRBD1
v_gene: TRBV6-5
CDR3nt: TGTGCCAGCAGGTACTCCGGGACAGCCGATACCTATGGCTACACCTTC
CDR3aa: CASRYSGTADTYGYTF

j_gene: TRBJ2-3
abundance: .
d_gene: .
v_gene: TRBV5-1
CDR3nt: TGCGCCAGCAGCTTGGCGGAGATTTCGGGAGATACGCAGTATTTT
CDR3aa: CASSLAEISGDTQYF

j_gene: TRBJ1-3
abundance: .
d_gene: .
v_gene: TRBV12-2
CDR3nt: TGTGCAAGGCCACGAGTAGTCCGCTCTGGAAACACCATATATTTT
CDR3aa: CARPRVVRSGNTIYF

j_gene: TRBJ2-7
abundance: .
d_gene: TRBD1
v_gene: TRBV11-3
CDR3nt: TGTGCCAGCAGCATCCGACAGGGAAGGGAGCAGTACTTC
CDR3aa: CASSIRQGREQYF

j_gene: TRBJ2-7
abundance: .
d_gene: .
v_gene: TRBV7-8
CDR3nt: TGTGCCAGCAGCTTAAGTCTACGGAGCTCCTACGAGCAGTACTTC
CDR3aa: CASSLSLRSSYEQYF

j_gene: TRBJ1-1
abundance: .
d_gene: .
v_gene: TRBV10-3
CDR3nt: TGTGCCATCAGTGAGGGGTGGGACTACACTGAAGCTTTCTTT
CDR3aa: CAISEGWDYTEAFF

j_gene: TRBJ1-4
abundance: .
d_gene: .
v_gene: TRBV20-1
CDR3nt: TGCAGTGCTAGTAATCTGGCAGAGGGCGAAAAACTGTTTTTT
CDR3aa: CSASNLAEGEKLFF

j_gene: TRBJ1-1
abundance: .
d_gene: .
v_gene: TRBV19
CDR3nt: TGTGCCAGTAGTTTTGCGGGGGGTGAAGCTTTCTTT
CDR3aa: CASSFAGGEAFF

j_gene: TRBJ2-7
abundance: .
d_gene: TRBD1
v_gene: TRBV5-1
CDR3nt: TGCGCCAGCAGCGCACAGGGGGGCGTAGACTACGAGCAGTACTTC
CDR3aa: CASSAQGGVDYEQYF

j_gene: TRBJ2-3
abundance: few
d_gene: TRBD2
v_gene: TRBV19
CDR3nt: TGTGCCAGTACCCAATGGGGGGGTAAGGCAGATACGCAGTATTTT
CDR3aa: CASTQWGGKADTQYF

j_gene: TRBJ1-1
abundance: .
d_gene: .
v_gene: TRBV27
CDR3nt: TGTGCCAGCAGGGGGACTTGGGGTGGAAACACTGAAGCTTTCTTT
CDR3aa: CASRGTWGGNTEAFF

j_gene: TRBJ2-3
abundance: .
d_gene: TRBD2
v_gene: TRBV24-1
CDR3nt: TGTGCCACCAGTGAGATGGGCGGGGGGGCAGATACGCAGTATTTT
CDR3aa: CATSEMGGGADTQYF

j_gene: TRBJ2-5
abundance: few
d_gene: .
v_gene: TRBV11-2
CDR3nt: TGTGCCAGCAGCCAAAACGCGGAGACCCAGTACTTC
CDR3aa: CASSQNAETQYF

j_gene: TRBJ1-5
abundance: .
d_gene: .
v_gene: TRBV7-6
CDR3nt: TGTGCCAGCAGCCGGAGGAGCAATCAGCCCCAGCATTTT
CDR3aa: CASSRRSNQPQHF

j_gene: TRBJ1-1
abundance: .
d_gene: .
v_gene: TRBV7-6
CDR3nt: TGTGCCAGCCGGGACCGGGTAGGCGGGGCGACTGAAGCTTTCTTT
CDR3aa: CASRDRVGGATEAFF

j_gene: TRBJ2-1
abundance: .
d_gene: .
v_gene: TRBV12-3/TRBV12-4
CDR3nt: TGTGCCAGCAGTTACAGGGGGGGGAATGAGCAGTTCTTC
CDR3aa: CASSYRGGNEQFF

j_gene: TRBJ1-1
abundance: .
d_gene: .
v_gene: TRBV4-1
CDR3nt: TGCGCCAGCAGCCAAGCAAGTCGAAGGGGCCTCAACACTGAAGCTTTCTTT
CDR3aa: CASSQASRRGLNTEAFF

j_gene: TRBJ1-1
abundance: .
d_gene: .
v_gene: TRBV11-2
CDR3nt: TGTGCCAGCAGCTTAGTGAGGTCTTACACTGAAGCTTTCTTT
CDR3aa: CASSLVRSYTEAFF

j_gene: TRBJ2-7
abundance: .
d_gene: TRBD2
v_gene: TRBV28
CDR3nt: TGTGCCAGCAGTTTACGGGGGGTTAACTCCTACGAGCAGTACTTC
CDR3aa: CASSLRGVNSYEQYF

j_gene: TRBJ1-1
abundance: .
d_gene: .
v_gene: TRBV30
CDR3nt: TGTGCCTGGGGGGGCGCAGGTTACACTGAAGCTTTCTTT
CDR3aa: CAWGGAGYTEAFF

j_gene: TRBJ1-4
abundance: .
d_gene: .
v_gene: TRBV6-5
CDR3nt: TGTGCCAGTTCGCCCATGGGGGGGAAGGAAAAACTGTTTTTT
CDR3aa: CASSPMGGKEKLFF

j_gene: TRBJ2-6
abundance: .
d_gene: .
v_gene: TRBV19
CDR3nt: TGTGCCAGTAGTACCCTACTCCTCGCTGGGGCCAACGTCCTGACTTTC
CDR3aa: CASSTLLLAGANVLTF

j_gene: TRBJ2-2
abundance: .
d_gene: .
v_gene: TRBV7-9
CDR3nt: TGTGCCAGCGGCGACACGGTAAACACCGGGGAGCTGTTTTTT
CDR3aa: CASGDTVNTGELFF

j_gene: TRBJ2-7
abundance: .
d_gene: .
v_gene: TRBV10-3
CDR3nt: TGTGCCATCAGTGAACTCTACGAGCAGTACTTC
CDR3aa: CAISELYEQYF

j_gene: TRBJ1-2
abundance: .
d_gene: .
v_gene: TRBV27
CDR3nt: TGTGCCAGCAGACCAGGGTTCTGGTATGGCTACACCTTC
CDR3aa: CASRPGFWYGYTF

j_gene: TRBJ1-5
abundance: .
d_gene: .
v_gene: TRBV6-6
CDR3nt: TGTGCCAGCAGATCTCTAATGGGAAGGGAGGGTCAGCCCCAGCATTTT
CDR3aa: CASRSLMGREGQPQHF

j_gene: TRBJ2-1
abundance: few
d_gene: .
v_gene: TRBV7-8
CDR3nt: TGTGCCAGCAGCTTGGGGGGGACAGGTTGGTACGAGCAGTTCTTC
CDR3aa: CASSLGGTGWYEQFF

j_gene: TRBJ1-2
abundance: .
d_gene: .
v_gene: TRBV5-1
CDR3nt: TGCGCCAGCAGCTTGAAGGACACTCAGGGCTACACCTTC
CDR3aa: CASSLKDTQGYTF

j_gene: TRBJ1-4
abundance: .
d_gene: TRBD1
v_gene: TRBV20-1
CDR3nt: TGCAGTGCCCAGGGACAGCGCTATACTTTT
CDR3aa: CSAQGQRYTF